These 18 T cell receptor beta chains originate from one sample sequenced in a study of T-cell memory formation after mild COVID-19. One entry per CDR3 protein results from TCRdb running MiXCR on the 5' RACE reads. The sample carries 430,000 or so distinct CDR3 sequences, 25% recorded once. Sequencing was performed on PBMCs or a T cell subset sorted from them (not recorded which). The receptors derive from an adult woman who had mild COVID-19 (a few samples of this study predate the infection). Cell type and time point are not known.

The chain joins TRBV6-5 to TRBJ1-5; D gene ambiguous. Trimming cost V 3 bases and J 3 bases, with 6 bases left between them. The CDR3 is 13 amino acids. CDR1 and CDR2 (germline): MNHEY, SVGAGI. CDR3 amino acids: CASSYAINQPQHF. The CDR3 region has the DNA TGTGCCAGCAGTTATGCTATCAATCAGCCCCAGCATTTT.

This clonotype was counted a few times. The chain carries TRBV12-3 or TRBV12-4 and TRBJ2-1; D ambiguous. This CDR3 is 14 amino acids long. V was pared by 3 bases and J by 5 bases, with 11 bases between. This CDR3 reads CASSFLGKNNEQFF. DNA of the CDR3: TGTGCCAGCAGTTTCTTAGGAAAGAACAATGAGCAGTTCTTC.

This clonotype was picked up many times. The chain joins TRBV7-3 to TRBJ2-7, with 8 bases identical to TRBD2. CDR3 length: 14 amino acids. Germline trimming cut 2 bases from V and 4 bases from J; bases unmatched to any gene: 4. Looked up from germline, CDR1 is SGHTA and CDR2 is FQGTGA. The CDR3 sequence is CASSLFSGGYEQYF. DNA for the CDR3: TGTGCCAGCAGCTTATTCAGCGGGGGATACGAGCAGTACTTC.

The chain uses TRBV2 and TRBJ2-7, with 10 bases that match TRBD1. Trimming removed 2 bases from V and 4 bases from J; junction bases left unmatched: 2. Germline assignment: CDR1 SNHLY and CDR2 FYNNEI. The CDR3 has 14 amino acids. This chain's CDR3 is CASSERDRGYEQYF. The CDR3 nucleotides read TGTGCCAGCAGTGAACGGGACAGGGGTTACGAGCAGTACTTC.

This clonotype was observed a few times. In nucleotides, the CDR3 is TGTGCCACCAGAGACTCCGGGACAGGGGCTTACGAGCAGTACTTC. Its translation is CATRDSGTGAYEQYF. This chain joins TRBV24-1 and TRBJ2-7; 10 positions match TRBD1. With V trimmed by 7 bases and J by 4 bases, 9 bases remained unmatched. Germline V gene lookup returns CDR1 KGHDR and CDR2 SFDVKD. The CDR3 covers 15 residues.

The CDR3 spells CASSQPKGLEQYF. CDR3 bases: TGTGCCAGCAGCCAACCGAAGGGCCTCGAGCAGTACTTC. This chain uses TRBV3-1 with TRBJ2-7; D unresolved. The germline V and J ends were trimmed by 2 bases and 6 bases, with 11 bases remaining between them. CDR1 and CDR2 (germline): LGHDT, YNNKEL (reference sequence). This CDR3 is built from 13 residues.

This clonotype was recorded a few times. The chain joins TRBV9 to TRBJ2-5; 7 positions agree with TRBD1. CDR3 length: 14 residues. CDR1 and CDR2 (germline): SGDLS, YYNGEE. The V and J ends lost 3 bases and 1 base, in that order; junction bases with no gene match: 3. This CDR3 reads CASSEGDSQETQYF. As DNA, the CDR3 is TGTGCCAGCAGCGAGGGGGACAGCCAAGAGACCCAGTACTTC.

The chain couples TRBV25-1 to TRBJ2-7, with D possibly matching TRBD2 (5 bases). The CDR3 has 15 residues. Germline loops: CDR1 MGHDK, CDR2 SYGVNS. The V gene lost 2 bases and the J gene lost 3 bases, with 14 bases spanning the gap. CDR3 in DNA: TGTGCCAGCAGTGAAGGCGCCTGGACTTACTACGAGCAGTACTTC. Translation gives CASSEGAWTYYEQYF.

This clonotype was observed a handful of times. J is TRBJ2-7 and V is TRBV7-9; D is ambiguous. Trimming cost V 5 bases and J 6 bases, with 20 bases left between them. The CDR3 has 15 residues. CDR1 and CDR2 (germline): SEHNR, FQNEAQ (reference sequence). The CDR3 bases are TGTGCCAGCAGCCCTATTCCCTTCCAGGTCGCCGAGCAGTACTTC. Residues: CASSPIPFQVAEQYF.

In its sample, this clonotype was seen a few times. V usage is TRBV30 and J usage is TRBJ2-1; 9 bases are a match to TRBD2. This CDR3 contains 13 residues. The J segment lost 10 bases and the V segment lost 6 bases, leaving 10 bases of the junction unmatched. CDR1 and CDR2 (germline): GTSNPN, SVGIG (reference sequence). The CDR3 nucleotides are TGTGCCTGTTGGGCTAGCGGGACAATGGAGCAGTTCTTC. It codes for CACWASGTMEQFF.

Regarding this clonotype: A much larger clone differs from this one at a single base, so this may be a read error. V gene TRBV7-9 combines with J gene TRBJ2-1; TRBD2 aligns across 11 bases. The CDR3 totals 14 residues. Germline V gene sequence: CDR1 SEHNR, CDR2 FQNEAQ (reference sequence). Trimming took 5 bases from V and 5 from J; bases not matched to a gene: 2. Here the CDR3 DNA reads TGTGCCAGCAGCGGGGGACTAGCGGACAATGAGCAGTTCTTC. Protein product: CASSGGLADNEQFF. The complete variable domain, with remaining parts taken from reference TRBV7-9 and TRBJ2-1, reads DTGVSQNPRHKITKRGQNVTFRCDPISEHNRLYWYRQTLGQGPEFLTYFQNEAQLEKSRLLSDRFSAERPKGSFSTLEIQRTEQGDSAMYLCASSGGLADNEQFFGPGTRLTVL.

This rearrangement joins TRBV5-1 to TRBJ2-1; TRBD1 might be the D (6 bases). With 4 bases removed from V and 0 bases from J, the gap between germline ends came to 14 bases. Germline V CDR1 and CDR2: SGHRS, YFSETQ. The CDR3 contains 16 residues. CDR3 protein: CASSEGHLHSYNEQFF. The CDR3 DNA sequence: TGCGCCAGCAGCGAGGGACATCTACACTCCTACAATGAGCAGTTCTTC.

The chain is built from TRBV6-6 and TRBJ2-7; 8 bases are shared with TRBD1. The CDR3 loop spans 21 amino acids. Germline values: CDR1 MNHNY, CDR2 SVGAGI (reference sequence). Trimming took 2 bases from V and 3 from J; bases not matched to a gene: 24. The CDR3 DNA follows: TGTGCCAGCAGTTACGGTGGGGGGCCGGGACCCCGACAGGGGAGGCACTACGAGCAGTACTTC. Translating gives CASSYGGGPGPRQGRHYEQYF.

This clonotype has only a few counts. The V gene is TRBV9, the J gene TRBJ1-2, with unresolved D. The CDR3 sequence is 15 residues long. CDR1 is SGDLS, CDR2 YYNGEE, per germline. With 0 bases removed from V and 5 bases from J, the gap between germline ends came to 14 bases. The CDR3 spells CASSVGPFGGYGYTF. CDR3 sequence (DNA): TGTGCCAGCAGCGTAGGACCGTTCGGAGGATATGGCTACACCTTC.

The rearrangement uses TRBV7-8 and TRBJ2-4; no firm D call. The V and J ends lost 1 base and 5 bases respectively, with 12 bases between them. The CDR3 covers 15 residues. Germline CDR1 and CDR2: SGHVS and FQNEAQ. CDR3 amino acids: CASSLGQPGENIQYF. In DNA form, the CDR3 reads TGTGCCAGCAGCTTAGGCCAACCTGGAGAAAACATTCAGTACTTC.

A few counts support this clonotype. V gene TRBV7-6 combines with J gene TRBJ2-3; D ambiguous. Germline assignment: CDR1 SGHVS and CDR2 FNYEAQ. The CDR3 extends over 12 amino acids. Trimming pared 5 bases from V and 6 bases from J, leaving 9 bases between. The CDR3 is CASSRTTDTQYF. CDR3 in DNA: TGTGCCAGCAGCCGCACCACGGATACGCAGTATTTT.

This clonotype came up a few times. The rearrangement joins TRBV9 to TRBJ1-1; D is unresolved. The CDR3 sequence is 15 residues long. Per the germline V gene, CDR1 is SGDLS and CDR2 is YYNGEE. V was clipped by 0 bases and J by 1 base, with 10 bases between them. CDR3 sequence (DNA): TGTGCCAGCAGCGTAGAGTCTCTACCGAACACTGAAGCTTTCTTT. Translating it yields CASSVESLPNTEAFF.

The chain uses TRBV6-5 and TRBJ1-2; D not certain. V gave up 0 bases and J gave up 2 bases, with 10 bases separating them. Germline V gene lookup returns CDR1 MNHEY and CDR2 SVGAGI. The CDR3 consists of 15 residues. In DNA form, the CDR3 reads TGTGCCAGCAGTTACTCGATTTCGGGGAACTATGGCTACACCTTC. Translation gives CASSYSISGNYGYTF.